Each of the 25 T cell receptor beta chains below was sequenced from the same sample in a study of blood T cells in healthy people across ages. Primers used in a second PCR of about 6 to 11 cycles were a sample-barcoded 5' primer and a J-beta primer mix. MiXCR, run by TCRdb on the 5' RACE reads, gives a single entry per CDR3 protein. The table records 850,000 or so distinct CDR3 sequences, more than 25% of them present only once. The sequenced sample consisted of blood. The origin of the receptors is a woman of 80 years or more in good health.

This clonotype was seen repeatedly, ten times or more. The V and J genes are TRBV20-1 and TRBJ2-7; 8 nucleotides line up with TRBD2. The V gene's germline CDR1 is DFQATT and CDR2 SNEGSKA (reference sequence). The CDR3 contains 14 residues. The V gene end was trimmed by 3 bases and the J gene end by 3 bases; junction bases not matched to a gene: 7. CDR3 nucleotides: TGCAGTGCTAGGACCGGGACTAGAGGCTACGAGCAGTACTTC. Its translation: CSARTGTRGYEQYF.

The chain has TRBV6-1 and TRBJ2-5; D may be TRBD1 or TRBD2 (6 bases each). The ends were cut back, 8 bases at V and 4 bases at J, with 14 bases in the middle. Germline V gene data show CDR1 as MNHNS and CDR2 as SASEGT. The CDR3 totals 13 residues. CDR3 in amino acids: CASQGEGGETQYF. As DNA, the CDR3 is TGTGCCAGCCAGGGCGAGGGGGGAGAGACCCAGTACTTC.

This chain connects TRBV2 to TRBJ2-5; D unclear. The CDR3 has 14 amino acids. CDR1 is SNHLY and CDR2 is FYNNEI in the germline V gene. Trimming shortened V by 7 bases and J by 1 base, and 13 bases separated the two germline ends. CDR3 coding DNA: TGTGCCAGCACCGAAGGGCCTACCCAAGAGACCCAGTACTTC. It codes for CASTEGPTQETQYF.

This clonotype has a handful of counts. V gene TRBV20-1 combines with J gene TRBJ2-2, with D tentatively TRBD2 (7 bases). V dropped 0 bases and J dropped 4 bases, with 15 bases sitting between them. CDR1 is DFQATT, CDR2 SNEGSKA, per germline (reference sequence). The CDR3 is made up of 16 amino acids. CDR3 amino acids: CSARDVGGAVTGELFF. For the CDR3, the DNA is TGCAGTGCTAGAGATGTGGGGGGGGCGGTCACCGGGGAGCTGTTTTTT.

This clonotype came up a few times. V gene TRBV12-3 or TRBV12-4 combines with J gene TRBJ1-6, with 8 bases aligning to TRBD1. The trim removed 7 bases at V and 7 bases at J, leaving 9 bases unmatched. This CDR3 spans 15 amino acids. CDR3 DNA sequence: TGTGCCAGCAATTTCAGGGGGCTTTGGAATTCACCCCTCCACTTT. Translating it yields CASNFRGLWNSPLHF.

Only a few counts were recorded for this clonotype. The genes are TRBV6-1 and TRBJ2-5; TRBD1 is a possible D gene (6 bases). The CDR3 consists of 13 residues. Germline V gene sequence: CDR1 MNHNS, CDR2 SASEGT. V lost 6 bases and J lost 11, with 19 bases in between. CDR3 region: CASRGQQYNEQYF. CDR3 DNA: TGTGCCAGCAGAGGACAGCAGTACAATGAGCAGTACTTC.

This clonotype was counted ten times or more. The chain combines TRBV9 with TRBJ2-3; weak D call: TRBD2 (5 bases). Germline V lookup: CDR1 SGDLS, CDR2 YYNGEE. Trimming left V 0 bases short and J 0 bases short, with 11 bases between. The CDR3 is made up of 16 amino acids. CDR3: CASSVALGASTDTQYF. The DNA of the CDR3 is TGTGCCAGCAGCGTAGCTTTGGGAGCTAGCACAGATACGCAGTATTTT. Full variable domain (remainder filled in from reference TRBV9 and TRBJ2-3): DSGVTQTPKHLITATGQRVTLRCSPRSGDLSVYWYQQSLDQGLQFLIQYYNGEERAKGNILERFSAQQFPDLHSELNLSSLELGDSALYFCASSVALGASTDTQYFGPGTRLTVL.

This clonotype was observed many times. The chain uses TRBV12-5 and TRBJ2-3, with D possibly being TRBD2 (5 bases). Trimming removed 5 bases at V and 2 bases at J, with 8 bases between. CDR3 size: 13 residues. Germline V gene lookup returns CDR1 LGHNT and CDR2 FRNRAP. The CDR3 nucleotides are TGTGCTAGTGGTCCCGGGAACACAGATACGCAGTATTTT. Its translation: CASGPGNTDTQYF.

The gene calls are TRBV12-3 or TRBV12-4 and TRBJ1-3; 7 bases fit TRBD1. J gave up 0 bases and V 6 bases, and 5 bases lay outside the gene matches. CDR3 length: 15 residues. CDR3 amino acids: CASRSDRYSGNTIYF. In nucleotides, the CDR3 is TGTGCCAGCAGGTCGGACAGGTACTCTGGAAACACCATATATTTT.

The rearrangement links TRBV9 to TRBJ2-7, with a possible D match to TRBD2 (5 bases). Germline loops: CDR1 SGDLS, CDR2 YYNGEE. V was clipped by 3 bases and J by 2 bases, with 15 bases between them. This CDR3 is built from 15 residues. The CDR3 coding sequence is TGTGCCAGCAGCGACCCATCCTCCGGGACCTACGAGCAGTACTTC. As protein: CASSDPSSGTYEQYF.

The DNA of the CDR3 is TGTGCCAGCAGCTTAGCGGCACAGGGATACGAGCAGTACTTC. This codes for CASSLAAQGYEQYF. The V call is TRBV11-3, the J call TRBJ2-7; a weak D match, TRBD1 (6 bases). V was clipped by 1 base and J by 4 bases, with 11 bases between them. Germline values: CDR1 SGHNT, CDR2 YENEEA. This CDR3 is built from 14 residues.

This clonotype was found a few times. The J gene is TRBJ2-4, the V gene TRBV20-1, with TRBD2 identical over 8 bases. V lost 0 bases and J lost 7; bases outside the gene matches: 5. CDR3 size: 14 residues. The germline V gene encodes CDR1 DFQATT and CDR2 SNEGSKA (reference sequence). The CDR3 here is CSARDGTRRNIQYF. The CDR3 DNA is TGCAGTGCTAGAGACGGGACTAGACGGAACATTCAGTACTTC.

The chain carries TRBV30 and TRBJ1-2; possible D gene TRBD1, 6 bases. This CDR3 is 16 amino acids long. Between the trimmed V and J ends, which lost 4 bases and 3 bases, there was a span of 21 bases. Germline CDR1 GTSNPN, CDR2 SVGIG (reference sequence). DNA for the CDR3: TGTGCCTGGATCCATTACGCACAGGGCAGGGACTATGGCTACACCTTC. This translates into CAWIHYAQGRDYGYTF. Full variable domain (missing parts from reference TRBV30 and TRBJ1-2): SQTIHQWPATLVQPVGSPLSLECTVEGTSNPNLYWYRQAAGRGLQLLFYSVGIGQISSEVPQNLSASRPQDRQFILSSKKLLLSDSGFYLCAWIHYAQGRDYGYTFGSGTRLTVV.

Worth noting for this clonotype: Given a much more abundant clone one base away, this may be a read error. This likely comes from a read error, as the CDR3 has no conserved phenylalanine or tryptophan at its end. CDR3 residues: CASPRDVSNQPQHV. CDR3 DNA: TGTGCCAGCCCCCGGGACGTTAGCAATCAGCCCCAGCATGTT. The chain uses TRBV6-1 and TRBJ1-5; D is possibly TRBD1 (5 bases). Trimming took 8 bases from V and 0 from J, leaving 11 bases between them. Germline loops: CDR1 MNHNS, CDR2 SASEGT. This CDR3 has 14 amino acids.

This clonotype appeared many times. The chain has TRBV7-8 and TRBJ2-5; the D gene is possibly TRBD1 (6 bases). Germline loops: CDR1 SGHVS, CDR2 FQNEAQ. This CDR3 is built from 14 residues. Trimming cost V 4 bases and J 2 bases, with 11 bases left between them. Here the CDR3 reads CASSSRDNQETQYF. The CDR3 coding sequence is TGTGCCAGCAGCTCCCGGGACAATCAAGAGACCCAGTACTTC.

This clonotype was counted ten times or more. The rearrangement links TRBV11-2 to TRBJ2-3, with 11 positions matching TRBD2. This CDR3 is built from 15 residues. Trimming at V came to 8 bases and at J to 2 bases, leaving 6 bases not matched to a gene. Germline V CDR1 and CDR2: SGHAT, FQNNGV. CDR3 DNA sequence: TGTGCCAGCCTAGCGGGGGGCCACTTCACAGATACGCAGTATTTT. Amino acid sequence: CASLAGGHFTDTQYF. The whole variable domain, remainder taken from reference TRBV11-2 and TRBJ2-3, is EAGVAQSPRYKIIEKRQSVAFWCNPISGHATLYWYQQILGQGPKLLIQFQNNGVVDDSQLPKDRFSAERLKGVDSTLKIQPAKLEDSAVYLCASLAGGHFTDTQYFGPGTRLTVL.

This clonotype showed up many times. The chain couples TRBV7-2 to TRBJ2-1, with 10 bases matching TRBD2. The CDR3 is made up of 14 amino acids. Trimming took 5 bases from V and 7 from J; bases not matched to a gene: 5. Germline V gene sequence: CDR1 SGHTA, CDR2 FQGNSA. The CDR3 is CASSVPSGGNEQFF. The CDR3 coding sequence is TGTGCCAGCAGCGTTCCTAGCGGGGGTAATGAGCAGTTCTTC.

This clonotype was detected ten times or more. The genes are TRBV6-2 or TRBV6-3 and TRBJ2-3; D might be TRBD2 (5 bases). CDR1 MNHEY and CDR2 SVGEGT come from the germline V gene. Trimming shortened V by 7 bases and J by 1 base, and 12 bases separated the two germline ends. There are 14 residues in the CDR3. The CDR3 sequence: CASNTAGRTDTQYF. The CDR3 nucleotides read TGTGCCAGCAACACGGCGGGCCGCACAGATACGCAGTATTTT.

As regards this clonotype: A read error may account for a junction end that differs from germline. The genes are TRBV3-1 and TRBJ2-7; D possibly matches TRBD1 or TRBD2 (5 bases each). Germline V lookup: CDR1 LGHDT, CDR2 YNNKEL (reference sequence). CDR3 length: 14 amino acids. The chain's CDR3 is CDSSLGTPSNEQYF. The CDR3 nucleotides read TGTGACAGCAGCCTCGGGACCCCCTCCAACGAGCAGTACTTC.

The chain joins TRBV9 to TRBJ2-2; 7 bases fit TRBD2. V dropped 2 bases and J dropped 2; count of bases not matched to a gene: 3. The CDR3 consists of 15 residues. Germline assignment: CDR1 SGDLS and CDR2 YYNGEE. CDR3 bases: TGTGCCAGCAGCGTGGGACTAATTAACACCGGGGAGCTGTTTTTT. Translated: CASSVGLINTGELFF.

The chain joins TRBV20-1 to TRBJ2-3; a possible D gene is TRBD2 (6 bases). The length of the CDR3 is 15 residues. Between the trimmed V and J ends, which lost 0 bases and 2 bases, there was a span of 12 bases. Germline values: CDR1 DFQATT, CDR2 SNEGSKA (reference sequence). The CDR3 spells CSARDLAGFTDTQYF. CDR3 in DNA: TGCAGTGCTAGAGATCTGGCGGGATTCACAGATACGCAGTATTTT.

This clonotype was counted between two and nine times. V gene TRBV20-1 combines with J gene TRBJ1-4; D gene ambiguous. There are 15 residues in the CDR3. Germline V CDR1 and CDR2: DFQATT, SNEGSKA (reference sequence). Trimming pared 4 bases from V and 1 base from J, leaving 13 bases between. CDR3 amino acids: CSAMDLRRTNEKLFF. In DNA form, the CDR3 reads TGCAGTGCTATGGACCTGAGAAGAACTAATGAAAAACTGTTTTTT.

This clonotype was observed at least ten times. The rearrangement links TRBV29-1 to TRBJ2-4; D is possibly TRBD1 (6 bases). With 3 bases removed from V and 10 bases from J, the gap between germline ends came to 22 bases. CDR1 is SQVTM and CDR2 is ANQGSEA in the germline V gene. CDR3 length equals 15 residues. The CDR3 bases are TGCAGCGTTGAGGGGGTTATACAGGGTAAAGGGATTCAGTACTTC. Protein sequence: CSVEGVIQGKGIQYF.

In its sample, this clonotype was seen many times. This chain uses TRBV20-1 with TRBJ2-5, with a possible D match to TRBD2 (6 bases). The CDR3 extends over 16 amino acids. V shed 1 base and J shed 2 bases, with 17 bases lying between them. The germline CDR1 and CDR2 sequences are DFQATT and SNEGSKA (reference sequence). The CDR3 protein is CSARGIGTPKQETQYF. The DNA of the CDR3 is TGCAGTGCTAGAGGGATCGGGACTCCCAAGCAAGAGACCCAGTACTTC.

The table lists this clonotype with a few counts. CDR3 sequence (DNA): TGCAGTGCTAGAGGACAGGGGAGAAGTGGCTACACCTTC. Protein sequence: CSARGQGRSGYTF. This chain uses TRBV20-1 with TRBJ1-2; 8 bases match TRBD1. Looked up from germline, CDR1 is DFQATT and CDR2 is SNEGSKA (reference sequence). The CDR3 consists of 13 residues. V was pared by 1 base and J by 7 bases, with 5 bases of the junction left unmatched.